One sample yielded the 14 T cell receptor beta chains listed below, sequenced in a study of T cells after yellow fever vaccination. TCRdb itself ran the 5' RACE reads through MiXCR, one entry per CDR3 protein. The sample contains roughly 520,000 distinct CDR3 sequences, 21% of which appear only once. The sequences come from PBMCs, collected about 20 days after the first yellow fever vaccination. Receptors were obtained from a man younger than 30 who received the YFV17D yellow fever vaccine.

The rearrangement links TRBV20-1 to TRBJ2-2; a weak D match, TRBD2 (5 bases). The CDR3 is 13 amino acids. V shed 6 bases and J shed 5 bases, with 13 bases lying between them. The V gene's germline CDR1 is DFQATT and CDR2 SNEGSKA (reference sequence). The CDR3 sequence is CSATNTGTGELFF. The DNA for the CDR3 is TGCAGTGCAACCAATACGGGGACCGGGGAGCTGTTTTTT.

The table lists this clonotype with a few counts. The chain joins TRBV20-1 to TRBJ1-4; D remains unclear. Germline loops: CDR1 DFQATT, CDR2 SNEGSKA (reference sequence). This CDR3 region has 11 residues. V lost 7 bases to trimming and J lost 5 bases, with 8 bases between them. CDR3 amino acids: CSGTDNEKLFF. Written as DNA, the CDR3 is TGCAGTGGGACGGACAATGAAAAACTGTTTTTT.

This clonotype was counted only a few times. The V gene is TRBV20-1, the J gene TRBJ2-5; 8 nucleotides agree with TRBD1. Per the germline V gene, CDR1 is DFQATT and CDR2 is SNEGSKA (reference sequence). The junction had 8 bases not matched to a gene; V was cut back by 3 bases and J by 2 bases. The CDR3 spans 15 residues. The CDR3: CSASYRGDGQETQYF. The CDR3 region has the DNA TGCAGTGCTAGTTACAGGGGGGACGGTCAAGAGACCCAGTACTTC.

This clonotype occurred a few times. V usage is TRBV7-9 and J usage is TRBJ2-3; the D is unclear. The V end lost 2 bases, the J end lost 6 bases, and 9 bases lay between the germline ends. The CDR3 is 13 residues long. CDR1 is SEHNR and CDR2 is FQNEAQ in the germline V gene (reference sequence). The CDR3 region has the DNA TGTGCCAGCAGCTTAAGCAGCGCCGATACGCAGTATTTT. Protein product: CASSLSSADTQYF.

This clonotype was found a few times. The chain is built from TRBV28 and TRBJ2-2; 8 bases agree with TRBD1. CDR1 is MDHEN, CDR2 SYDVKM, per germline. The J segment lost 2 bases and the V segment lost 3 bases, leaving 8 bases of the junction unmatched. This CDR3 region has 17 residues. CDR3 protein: CASSFPDRGPNTGELFF. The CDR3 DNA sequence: TGTGCCAGCAGTTTCCCTGACAGGGGCCCTAACACCGGGGAGCTGTTTTTT.

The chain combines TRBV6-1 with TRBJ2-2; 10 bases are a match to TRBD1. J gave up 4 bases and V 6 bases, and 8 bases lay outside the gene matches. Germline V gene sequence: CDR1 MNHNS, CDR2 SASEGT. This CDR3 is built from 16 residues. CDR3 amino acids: CASSITGTGATGELFF. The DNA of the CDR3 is TGTGCCAGCAGCATTACCGGGACAGGGGCCACCGGGGAGCTGTTTTTT.

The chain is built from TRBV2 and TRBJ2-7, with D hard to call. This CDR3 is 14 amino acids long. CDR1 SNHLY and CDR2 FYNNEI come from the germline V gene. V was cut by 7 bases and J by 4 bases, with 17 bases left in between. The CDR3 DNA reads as TGTGCCAGCATCCCCGCCTCGGACGGATACGAGCAGTACTTC. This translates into CASIPASDGYEQYF. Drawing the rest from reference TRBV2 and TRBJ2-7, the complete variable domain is EPEVTQTPSHQVTQMGQEVILRCVPISNHLYFYWYRQILGQKVEFLVSFYNNEISEKSEIFDDQFSVERPDGSNFTLKIRSTKLEDSAMYFCASIPASDGYEQYFGPGTRLTVT.

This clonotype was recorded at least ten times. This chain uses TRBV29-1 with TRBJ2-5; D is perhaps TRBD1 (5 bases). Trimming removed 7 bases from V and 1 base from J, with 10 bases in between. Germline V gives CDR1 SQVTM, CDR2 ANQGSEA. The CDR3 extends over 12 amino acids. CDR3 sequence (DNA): TGCAGCGGGACCGACAGCCAAGAGACCCAGTACTTC. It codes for CSGTDSQETQYF.

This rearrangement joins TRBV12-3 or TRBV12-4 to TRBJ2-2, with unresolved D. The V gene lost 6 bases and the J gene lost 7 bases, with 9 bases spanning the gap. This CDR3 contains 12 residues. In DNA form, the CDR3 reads TGTGCCAGCAGGATAAGGGTCGGGGAGCTGTTTTTT. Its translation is CASRIRVGELFF.

The CDR3 is CASRSGDRSWGEQYV. The CDR3 region has the DNA TGTGCCAGCCGTAGCGGGGACAGGTCTTGGGGCGAGCAGTACGTC. The V call is TRBV6-2 or TRBV6-3, the J call TRBJ2-7; D could derive from TRBD1 or TRBD2 (8 bases each). V lost 8 bases, J lost 6 bases, and 23 bases lay in between. The CDR3 runs to 15 residues. Per germline, CDR1 MNHEY and CDR2 SVGEGT.

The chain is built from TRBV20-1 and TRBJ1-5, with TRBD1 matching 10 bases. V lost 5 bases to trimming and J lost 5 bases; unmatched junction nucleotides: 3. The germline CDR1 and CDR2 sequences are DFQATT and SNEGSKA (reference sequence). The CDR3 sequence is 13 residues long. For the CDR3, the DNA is TGCAGTGCTCTCGGACAGGGGGATCAGCCCCAGCATTTT. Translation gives CSALGQGDQPQHF.

The CDR3, as DNA: TGTGCCAGCAGTCCCCTCCTCGGGGGGCGCTTCGATGAGCAGTTCTTC. As protein: CASSPLLGGRFDEQFF. The chain links TRBV27 to TRBJ2-1, with D possibly matching TRBD2 (7 bases). The CDR3 runs to 16 residues. V gave up 5 bases and J gave up 8 bases, with 22 bases separating them. Germline V CDR1 and CDR2: MNHEY, SMNVEV (reference sequence).

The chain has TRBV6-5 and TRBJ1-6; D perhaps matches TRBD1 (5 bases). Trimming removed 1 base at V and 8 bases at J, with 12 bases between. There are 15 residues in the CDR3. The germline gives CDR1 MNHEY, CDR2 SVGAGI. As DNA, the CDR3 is TGTGCCAGCAGTTACTTGGTAGGGGAGCATTCACCCCTCCACTTT. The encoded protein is CASSYLVGEHSPLHF.

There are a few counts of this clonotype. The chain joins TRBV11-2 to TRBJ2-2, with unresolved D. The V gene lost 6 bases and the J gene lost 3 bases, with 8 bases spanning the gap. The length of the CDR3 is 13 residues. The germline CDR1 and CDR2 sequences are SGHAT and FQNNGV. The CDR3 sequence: CASSIDDTGELFF. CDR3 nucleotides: TGTGCCAGCAGTATCGACGACACCGGGGAGCTGTTTTTT.